This passage covers 28 T cell receptor beta chains from one sample sequenced in a study of blood T cell repertoires in COVID-19. Sequenced by immunoSEQ multiplex PCR; TCRdb stores in-frame clones only, minus some. Of under 100,000 clones in the sample, roughly 86% were seen once. Sequencing was performed on peripheral blood. These receptors came from a human donor in a cohort sampled during active COVID-19.

The chain joins TRBV30 to TRBJ2-2; a possible D gene is TRBD2 (5 bases). CDR3 length: 14 residues. Germline CDR1 is GTSNPN and CDR2 is SVGIG (reference sequence). Trimming cost V 2 bases and J 6 bases, with 13 bases left between them. The CDR3 bases are TGTGCCTGGAGTCTCTTAGCGAGCCCCGGGGAGCTGTTTTTT. It translates to CAWSLLASPGELFF.

The V and J genes are TRBV28 and TRBJ2-1; D might be TRBD1 (5 bases). There are 14 residues in the CDR3. The ends were cut back, 8 bases at V and 7 bases at J, with 18 bases in the middle. Germline CDR1 and CDR2: MDHEN and SYDVKM. CDR3 nucleotide sequence: TGTGCCAGCTGGGGCCCTAGAGGCAGTAATGAGCAGTTCTTC. This encodes CASWGPRGSNEQFF.

The V call is TRBV5-6, the J call TRBJ2-7, with D possibly matching TRBD1 (6 bases). V was shortened by 1 base and J by 4 bases, with 12 bases between the two germline ends. This CDR3 contains 14 residues. Germline values: CDR1 SGHDT, CDR2 YYEEEE. The chain's CDR3 is CASSLLQGSYEQYF. The CDR3 nucleotides are TGTGCCAGCAGCTTGTTACAGGGAAGTTACGAGCAGTACTTC.

The rearrangement links TRBV20-1 to TRBJ1-2; D unclear. V dropped 4 bases and J dropped 5 bases, with 8 bases sitting between them. The CDR3 covers 11 residues. Germline V lookup: CDR1 DFQATT, CDR2 SNEGSKA (reference sequence). The CDR3 sequence is CSATTGYGYTF. The CDR3, as DNA: TGCAGTGCTACGACGGGATATGGCTACACCTTC.

V usage is TRBV19 and J usage is TRBJ2-7; D ambiguous. CDR1 is LNHDA, CDR2 SQIVND, per germline (reference sequence). The V and J ends lost 3 bases and 3 bases respectively, with 12 bases between them. This CDR3 contains 14 residues. The CDR3 loop reads CASSILHSHYEQYF. The CDR3 bases are TGTGCCAGTAGTATCCTCCACAGCCACTACGAGCAGTACTTC.

The chain combines TRBV4-1 with TRBJ1-1, with D possibly being TRBD1 (5 bases). The germline V gene has CDR1 MGHRA and CDR2 YSYEKL. V was cut by 1 base and J by 5 bases, with 14 bases left in between. The CDR3 has 15 residues. CDR3 DNA sequence: TGCGCCAGCAGCCAAGGAGAGTTCGGGGGGACTGAAGCTTTCTTT. It specifies CASSQGEFGGTEAFF.

In its sample, this clone was seen once. V usage is TRBV6-1 and J usage is TRBJ2-7, with 9 bases that match TRBD1. The CDR3 has 16 amino acids. Losses at the gene ends were 4 bases for V and 2 bases for J; bases not matched to a gene: 9. Germline assignment: CDR1 MNHNS and CDR2 SASEGT. The CDR3 protein is CASSASGTGTTYEQYF. In DNA, the CDR3 is TGTGCCAGCAGTGCCTCCGGGACAGGGACAACCTACGAGCAGTACTTC.

The V call is TRBV5-4, the J call TRBJ2-1; 10 nucleotides align to TRBD2. Germline V gives CDR1 SGHNT, CDR2 YYREEE (reference sequence). CDR3 length equals 16 residues. With V trimmed by 4 bases and J by 7 bases, 11 bases remained unmatched. The CDR3 protein is CASSLSGGAPWNEQFF. CDR3 DNA: TGTGCCAGCAGCCTCAGCGGGGGGGCTCCTTGGAATGAGCAGTTCTTC.

The chain has TRBV2 and TRBJ1-2; the D gene is possibly TRBD1 (5 bases). The CDR3 runs to 14 residues. Germline CDR1 and CDR2: SNHLY and FYNNEI. Trimming took off 2 bases at V and 6 bases at J, with 13 bases between the two ends. CDR3 bases: TGTGCCAGCAGTGAATCCCGGGGGATTGATGGCTACACCTTC. The encoded protein is CASSESRGIDGYTF.

This chain connects TRBV5-1 to TRBJ2-5; TRBD1 aligns across 7 bases. Germline CDR1 and CDR2: SGHRS and YFSETQ. V trimming: 4 bases; J trimming: 5 bases; junction bases outside the gene matches: 11. The CDR3 consists of 15 residues. The CDR3 here is CASSTGTAEPETQYF. For the CDR3, the DNA is TGCGCCAGCAGCACAGGGACAGCCGAACCGGAGACCCAGTACTTC.

This chain uses TRBV4-1 with TRBJ1-6; TRBD1 might be the D (5 bases). V lost 1 base, J lost 6 bases, and 16 bases lay in between. CDR3 length: 17 residues. Germline assignment: CDR1 MGHRA and CDR2 YSYEKL. The CDR3 reads CASSQGTPFGPNSPLHF. The CDR3, as DNA: TGCGCCAGCAGCCAAGGGACACCCTTCGGCCCTAATTCACCCCTCCACTTT.

The J gene is TRBJ2-7, the V gene TRBV7-8; 10 bases line up with TRBD2. This CDR3 comprises 16 residues. The V gene's germline CDR1 is SGHVS and CDR2 FQNEAQ. Germline trimming cut 5 bases from V and 4 bases from J; bases unmatched to any gene: 11. CDR3 coding DNA: TGTGCCAGCAGCCATTGGACTAGCGGTACCCAATACGAGCAGTACTTC. It is translated as CASSHWTSGTQYEQYF.

The rearrangement links TRBV5-4 to TRBJ2-2, with a tentative D call TRBD1 (6 bases). Trimming took 1 base from V and 2 from J, leaving 21 bases between them. The germline gives CDR1 SGHNT, CDR2 YYREEE (reference sequence). CDR3 length: 19 amino acids. The CDR3 DNA is TGTGCCAGCAGCTTGACAGGGACCTATCTCTCCCCAAACACCGGGGAGCTGTTTTTT. Amino acid sequence: CASSLTGTYLSPNTGELFF.

This clone was counted once. The V call is TRBV18, the J call TRBJ1-2; D gene unclear. The V and J ends lost 8 bases and 4 bases respectively, with 23 bases between them. The CDR3 has 16 amino acids. Per the germline V gene, CDR1 is KGHSH and CDR2 is LQKENI. The CDR3 protein is CASATFTTGEAYGYTF. DNA for the CDR3: TGTGCCAGCGCTACCTTCACCACCGGGGAAGCCTATGGCTACACCTTC.

This clone appeared a single time. This chain links TRBV9 with TRBJ2-5, with 7 bases aligning to TRBD2. The germline V gene has CDR1 SGDLS and CDR2 YYNGEE. The CDR3 extends over 16 amino acids. The V and J ends lost 0 bases and 0 bases, in that order; junction bases with no gene match: 5. CDR3 sequence (DNA): TGTGCCAGCAGCGTAGGGAACGGGGGGTACCAAGAGACCCAGTACTTC. Protein sequence: CASSVGNGGYQETQYF.

This clone was picked up one time. V is TRBV19 and J is TRBJ1-2, with D unresolved. Germline CDR1 LNHDA, CDR2 SQIVND (reference sequence). V lost 6 bases and J lost 3, with 8 bases in between. The CDR3 is 12 residues long. The CDR3 region has the DNA TGTGCCAGTAGCGTTCGGGACTATGGCTACACCTTC. Amino acid sequence: CASSVRDYGYTF.

The chain employs TRBV6-2 or TRBV6-3 and TRBJ2-1, with D perhaps TRBD2 (5 bases). Trimming removed 2 bases from V and 12 bases from J, with 8 bases in between. CDR3 length: 11 residues. Per germline, CDR1 MNHEY and CDR2 SVGEGT. CDR3 amino acids: CASSYRAGQFF. CDR3 nucleotide sequence: TGTGCCAGCAGTTACCGGGCGGGGCAGTTCTTC.

DNA of the CDR3: TGCGCCAGCAGCCCGACTAGCGGGGGGATCTACAATGAGCAGTTCTTC. Its translation is CASSPTSGGIYNEQFF. The V and J genes are TRBV10-1 and TRBJ2-1; 13 nucleotides agree with TRBD2. The junction had 5 bases not matched to a gene; V was cut back by 6 bases and J by 3 bases. The CDR3 loop spans 16 amino acids. Germline V gene data show CDR1 as WNHNN and CDR2 as SYGVQD (reference sequence).

In this sample, this clone turned up once. The chain joins TRBV16 to TRBJ1-2, with a possible D match to TRBD1 (5 bases). With 4 bases removed from V and 7 bases from J, the gap between germline ends came to 22 bases. There are 16 residues in the CDR3. The germline V gene encodes CDR1 KGHSY and CDR2 FQNENV. This CDR3 is CASSRTTDTFLRGYTF. The CDR3 region has the DNA TGTGCCAGCAGCCGGACGACGGACACCTTCCTCCGTGGCTACACCTTC. Supplemented by reference TRBV16 and TRBJ1-2, the full variable domain reads GEEVAQTPKHLVRGEGQKAKLYCAPIKGHSYVFWYQQVLKNEFKFLISFQNENVFDETGMPKERFSAKCLPNSPCSLEIQATKLEDSAVYFCASSRTTDTFLRGYTFGSGTRLTVV.

The CDR3 DNA is TGTGCCAGCAAACCCCGCCCAGATAATAATTCACCCCTCCACTTT. Amino acids: CASKPRPDNNSPLHF. The chain uses TRBV7-6 and TRBJ1-6, with unresolved D. Germline values: CDR1 SGHVS, CDR2 FNYEAQ. V was cut by 7 bases and J by 5 bases, with 15 bases left in between. The CDR3 is made up of 15 amino acids.

The chain links TRBV21-1 to TRBJ1-2; TRBD1 is taken as the D call from the table, unchecked against the DNA. TRBV21-1 is listed as a pseudogene. The CDR3 length is 16 residues. The DNA for the CDR3 is TGTGCCAGCAGCAAAGTCGTCAGGGGAGCTAACTATGGCTACACCTTC. Protein product: CASSKVVRGANYGYTF.

The rearrangement links TRBV6-6 to TRBJ2-5, with a weak D call TRBD2 (5 bases). The CDR3 has 14 residues. V was clipped by 1 base and J by 3 bases, with 9 bases between them. The germline V gene has CDR1 MNHNY and CDR2 SVGAGI (reference sequence). CDR3 protein: CASSYFVGEETQYF. The CDR3 bases are TGTGCCAGCAGTTACTTCGTCGGGGAAGAGACCCAGTACTTC.

The chain carries TRBV9 and TRBJ2-1; no firm D call. Looked up from germline, CDR1 is SGDLS and CDR2 is YYNGEE. The CDR3 has 12 residues. V lost 3 bases to trimming and J lost 4 bases, with 5 bases between them. The CDR3: CASSAIYNEQFF. The CDR3 coding sequence is TGTGCCAGCAGCGCTATATACAATGAGCAGTTCTTC. Full variable domain (missing parts from reference TRBV9 and TRBJ2-1): DSGVTQTPKHLITATGQRVTLRCSPRSGDLSVYWYQQSLDQGLQFLIQYYNGEERAKGNILERFSAQQFPDLHSELNLSSLELGDSALYFCASSAIYNEQFFGPGTRLTVL.

This clone has only one observation. V usage is TRBV4-1 and J usage is TRBJ2-2, with TRBD1 matching over 12 bases. Trimming took 0 bases from V and 2 from J; bases not matched to a gene: 1. This CDR3 region has 17 residues. Looked up from germline, CDR1 is MGHRA and CDR2 is YSYEKL. Here the CDR3 reads CASSQEGQGANTGELFF. The CDR3, as DNA: TGCGCCAGCAGCCAAGAGGGACAGGGGGCTAACACCGGGGAGCTGTTTTTT.

The chain has TRBV4-2 and TRBJ1-3; D call uncertain. CDR1 and CDR2 (germline): LGHNA, YNFKEQ. The CDR3 has 16 residues. V was cut by 0 bases and J by 0 bases, with 9 bases left in between. CDR3 region: CASSQDGAYSGNTIYF. CDR3 nucleotides: TGTGCCAGCAGCCAAGACGGTGCTTACTCTGGAAACACCATATATTTT.

The chain recombines TRBV19 with TRBJ2-7; D may be TRBD1 (7 bases). Trimming took 7 bases from V and 2 from J, leaving 18 bases between them. The germline V gene has CDR1 LNHDA and CDR2 SQIVND (reference sequence). The CDR3 has 15 residues. The CDR3 loop is CASTTTGTGTYEQYF. Here the CDR3 DNA reads TGTGCCAGTACCACGACAGGGACTGGGACCTACGAGCAGTACTTC.

This chain uses TRBV19 with TRBJ1-1; 8 nucleotides agree with TRBD1. CDR1 is LNHDA, CDR2 SQIVND, per germline (reference sequence). V dropped 5 bases and J dropped 5; count of bases not matched to a gene: 10. CDR3 length equals 15 residues. The CDR3 coding sequence is TGTGCCAGTAGTCCCCGGACAGGGCTCTGGACTGAAGCTTTCTTT. It is translated as CASSPRTGLWTEAFF.

The chain has TRBV5-4 and TRBJ2-2; D might be TRBD2 (6 bases). The CDR3 length is 13 residues. The germline V and J ends were trimmed by 5 bases and 4 bases, with 9 bases remaining between them. The germline V gene encodes CDR1 SGHNT and CDR2 YYREEE (reference sequence). CDR3 nucleotides: TGTGCCAGCAGGGAGGGAGGCACCGGGGAGCTGTTTTTT. This gives the protein CASREGGTGELFF.